This passage covers 16 T cell receptor beta chains from one sample sequenced in a study of blood T cell repertoires in COVID-19. The method was immunoSEQ multiplex PCR; TCRdb's version includes in-frame clones alone and lacks a portion of them. The sample gives roughly 140,000 clones, 88% of which show up once; 10% to 13% is in the top ten. Sequenced material: peripheral blood. The receptors shown here come from a man aged 45-65 years with active or convalescent COVID-19.

This clone was seen a single time. Here the CDR3 reads CASSLEGKYGYTF. The DNA for the CDR3 is TGTGCCAGCAGCTTAGAGGGGAAGTATGGCTACACCTTC. The rearrangement uses TRBV7-6 and TRBJ1-2, with a weak D call TRBD1 (5 bases). Trimming cost V 1 base and J 5 bases, with 8 bases left between them. CDR3 length: 13 residues. Germline V lookup: CDR1 SGHVS, CDR2 FNYEAQ. The full variable domain, its missing parts supplied by reference TRBV7-6 and TRBJ1-2, is GAGVSQSPRYKVTKRGQDVALRCDPISGHVSLYWYRQALGQGPEFLTYFNYEAQQDKSGLPNDRFSAERPEGSISTLTIQRTEQRDSAMYRCASSLEGKYGYTFGSGTRLTVV.

This sequence joins TRBV28 and TRBJ2-7; D perhaps matches TRBD2 (6 bases). The CDR3 is 14 amino acids. CDR1 is MDHEN, CDR2 SYDVKM, per germline. The V end was cut by 2 bases, the J end by 4 bases, with 12 bases between. The CDR3 here is CASSLRGGVYEQYF. In nucleotides, the CDR3 is TGTGCCAGCAGTTTACGGGGCGGGGTATACGAGCAGTACTTC.

The chain carries TRBV14 and TRBJ1-1; a possible D gene is TRBD1 (6 bases). The CDR3 length is 15 residues. Trimming took 4 bases from V and 0 from J, leaving 12 bases between them. Per germline, CDR1 SGHDN and CDR2 FVKESK. CDR3 residues: CASSRTTGMNTEAFF. The CDR3 nucleotides read TGTGCCAGCAGCCGCACTACAGGGATGAACACTGAAGCTTTCTTT.

The genes are TRBV11-3 and TRBJ2-3, with D maybe TRBD2 (5 bases). Trimming pared 5 bases from V and 2 bases from J, leaving 14 bases between. Germline CDR1 and CDR2: SGHNT and YENEEA. The CDR3 covers 15 residues. This CDR3 is CASSEGLAITDTQYF. For the CDR3, the DNA is TGTGCCAGCAGCGAGGGCCTCGCGATCACAGATACGCAGTATTTT.

This clone was seen repeatedly, ten times or more. This rearrangement joins TRBV23-1 to TRBJ1-5; 7 bases are shared with TRBD1. TRBV23-1 is an ORF; its function is uncertain. This CDR3 contains 17 residues. V gave up 7 bases and J gave up 3 bases; unmatched junction bases: 15. The CDR3 loop reads CASTRGTETGINQPQHF. CDR3 nucleotide sequence: TGCGCCAGCACAAGGGGAACCGAGACAGGGATCAATCAGCCCCAGCATTTT.

V is TRBV6-5 and J is TRBJ1-1, with D tentatively TRBD1 (5 bases). Between the trimmed V and J ends, which lost 8 bases and 6 bases, there was a span of 16 bases. Germline V lookup: CDR1 MNHEY, CDR2 SVGAGI. This CDR3 is built from 13 residues. The CDR3 DNA reads as TGTGCCAGCCCCAAGGGGAGGGGATCTGAAGCTTTCTTT. Its translation is CASPKGRGSEAFF.

The CDR3 sequence is CSAPRGNEQFF. The CDR3 DNA sequence: TGCAGTGCTCCTAGGGGCAATGAGCAGTTCTTC. The rearrangement joins TRBV20-1 to TRBJ2-1; D perhaps matches TRBD1 (5 bases). CDR3 length: 11 amino acids. Deletions cut 5 bases from V and 6 bases from J, with 8 bases between. Germline V gene sequence: CDR1 DFQATT, CDR2 SNEGSKA (reference sequence).

The CDR3 loop is CASSHRGEQYF. The CDR3 DNA reads as TGTGCCAGCAGTCACAGGGGAGAGCAGTACTTC. J is TRBJ2-7 and V is TRBV12-3 or TRBV12-4; TRBD1 matches at 7 bases. The J segment lost 7 bases and the V segment lost 5 bases, leaving 2 bases of the junction unmatched. The CDR3 spans 11 residues.

The rearrangement uses TRBV15 and TRBJ1-4; tentative D call: TRBD1 (5 bases). The V and J ends lost 1 base and 2 bases respectively, with 8 bases between them. Germline CDR1 LNHNV, CDR2 YYDKDF (reference sequence). CDR3 size: 15 residues. The CDR3 here is CATSRVRGTNEKLFF. The DNA of the CDR3 is TGTGCCACCAGCAGAGTGCGGGGGACTAATGAAAAACTGTTTTTT.

The rearrangement uses TRBV4-2 and TRBJ2-1; TRBD1 agrees at 12 bases. With V trimmed by 2 bases and J by 6 bases, 5 bases remained unmatched. The CDR3 spans 16 residues. CDR1 is LGHNA and CDR2 is YNFKEQ in the germline V gene. CDR3 loop: CASSQRGTGGFNEQFF. The CDR3 DNA reads as TGTGCCAGCAGCCAACGTGGGACAGGGGGCTTCAATGAGCAGTTCTTC.

The chain recombines TRBV4-1 with TRBJ2-5, with 9 bases aligning to TRBD1. The CDR3 is made up of 15 amino acids. V shed 1 base, J shed 5 bases, and the junction held 5 bases outside the gene matches. Per the germline V gene, CDR1 is MGHRA and CDR2 is YSYEKL. CDR3 bases: TGCGCCAGCAGCCAAGTACAGGGGGCAGGGGAGACCCAGTACTTC. Translation: CASSQVQGAGETQYF.

The chain is built from TRBV7-8 and TRBJ1-1; TRBD1 aligns across 7 bases. V lost 5 bases and J lost 1; bases outside the gene matches: 4. The germline V gene encodes CDR1 SGHVS and CDR2 FQNEAQ. The CDR3 covers 14 residues. CDR3 in amino acids: CASSRGQANTEAFF. The CDR3 DNA reads as TGTGCCAGCAGCCGAGGACAGGCGAACACTGAAGCTTTCTTT.

CDR3 loop: CASSLGGSGRYEQYF. Written as DNA, the CDR3 is TGCGCCAGCAGCTTGGGGGGTAGCGGTAGGTACGAGCAGTACTTC. The J gene is TRBJ2-7, the V gene TRBV5-1; D is perhaps TRBD2 (6 bases). V lost 0 bases, J lost 4 bases, and 14 bases lay in between. This CDR3 is 15 amino acids long. Per the germline V gene, CDR1 is SGHRS and CDR2 is YFSETQ.

This clone has only one observation. This chain links TRBV19 with TRBJ1-3; no definite D call. Germline V gene lookup returns CDR1 LNHDA and CDR2 SQIVND (reference sequence). The CDR3 contains 16 residues. V lost 4 bases and J lost 3, with 16 bases in between. CDR3 region: CASSNPNRDHGNTIYF. CDR3 in DNA: TGTGCCAGTAGTAATCCGAACAGAGACCATGGAAACACCATATATTTT.

This sequence joins TRBV27 and TRBJ2-1; D is unresolved. This CDR3 is built from 13 residues. The germline gives CDR1 MNHEY, CDR2 SMNVEV (reference sequence). Trimming left V 5 bases short and J 4 bases short, with 9 bases between. The CDR3 sequence: CASSPHRYNEQFF. The CDR3 DNA reads as TGTGCCAGCAGTCCCCACAGATACAATGAGCAGTTCTTC.

This rearrangement joins TRBV28 to TRBJ2-5, with TRBD1 matching 7 bases. This CDR3 is 17 amino acids long. Trimming at V came to 6 bases and at J to 2 bases, leaving 15 bases not matched to a gene. Per germline, CDR1 MDHEN and CDR2 SYDVKM. The CDR3 DNA is TGTGCCAGCAGCCTCAAATTGACAGGGACCCTACAAGAGACCCAGTACTTC. This sequence encodes CASSLKLTGTLQETQYF.